Given below is one T cell receptor (beta chain) in context. These data are taken from a study of blood T cell repertoires in COVID-19. How the authors handled the data: Reference gene primer amplification yielded estimated nucleated cell counts. Sequencing was performed with immunoSEQ multiplex PCR; in TCRdb, only in-frame clones are kept and a portion is missing. The DNA gave D and trimming, while V, J and clone size come from that table. The table lists more than 110,000 clones, approximately 90% of them singletons. Per the germline V gene, CDR1 is GTSNPN and CDR2 is SVGIG (reference sequence). CDR3 size: 15 residues. V was clipped by 1 base and J by 3 bases, with 12 bases between them.

The V gene is TRBV30, the J gene TRBJ1-4; TRBD1 might be the D (5 bases). The sequence derives from a man in his sixties with active or convalescent COVID-19. Sequencing used peripheral blood. CDR3 residues: CAWSDKGVANEKLFF. As DNA, the CDR3 is TGTGCCTGGAGTGATAAAGGGGTAGCTAATGAAAAACTGTTTTTT.